In its sample, the clone carrying this T cell receptor beta chain was seen many times. This specimen comes from a study of blood T cell repertoires in COVID-19. The CDR3 extends over 13 amino acids. Trimming removed 3 bases at V and 0 bases at J, with 6 bases between. Germline CDR1 and CDR2: GTSNPN and SVGIG (reference sequence). Participant age was about 18 to 100 years, and participants resided in about 25 US areas. Assignment of participants to cohorts was predicated upon participant-reported clinical history. Study processing details: Estimation of nucleated cell counts was performed using reference gene primer amplification. Only in-frame clones appear in the TCRdb table, and some are missing; sequencing was by immunoSEQ multiplex PCR. That table gives V, J and clone size, and the DNA gave D and trimming. The data contain 200,000 to 250,000 clones, about four fifths of them seen just once; the ten biggest clones take up roughly 4.8%.

The sequenced sample was PBMCs or T cells enriched from blood (not recorded which). This clonotype originated in a woman between 45 and 60 years old who had been exposed to COVID-19. The V gene is TRBV30, the J gene TRBJ1-3; no definite D call. CDR3 loop: CAWRSGSGNTIYF. The DNA of the CDR3 is TGTGCCTGGAGGAGCGGCTCTGGAAACACCATATATTTT.